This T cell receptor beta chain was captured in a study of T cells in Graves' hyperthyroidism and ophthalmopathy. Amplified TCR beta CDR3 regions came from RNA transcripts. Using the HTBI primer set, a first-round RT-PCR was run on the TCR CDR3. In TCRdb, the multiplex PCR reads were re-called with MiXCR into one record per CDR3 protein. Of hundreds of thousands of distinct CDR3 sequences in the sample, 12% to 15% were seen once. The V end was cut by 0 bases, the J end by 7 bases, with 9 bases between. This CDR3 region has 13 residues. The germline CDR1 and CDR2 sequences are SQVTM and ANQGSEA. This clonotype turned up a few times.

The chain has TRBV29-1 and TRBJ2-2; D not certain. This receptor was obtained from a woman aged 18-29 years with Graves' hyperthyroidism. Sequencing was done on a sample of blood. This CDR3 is CSVEDISYGELFF. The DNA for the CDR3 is TGCAGCGTTGAAGATATCAGCTACGGGGAGCTGTTTTTT.